This T cell receptor beta chain was found in a study of blood T cell repertoires in COVID-19. Study overall: Sites in the United States, Italy and Spain provided acute and convalescent COVID-19 samples. Sample material is recorded as cDNA or gDNA derived from T cells, B-cell-depleted T cells, or PBMCs.

The V end was cut by 3 bases, the J end by 1 base, with 9 bases between. The CDR3 spans 14 residues. In germline, CDR1 is LGHNA, CDR2 YSLEER. Per the authors' pipeline: Estimated nucleated cell counts came from reference gene primer amplification. Data came from immunoSEQ multiplex PCR; TCRdb stores just in-frame clones and leaves some out. Clone size and V and J calls were adopted from that table, with D and trimming inferred from the DNA. The repertoire consists of some 150,000 clones, with 87% occurring once and the leading ten covering about 4%. Sequencing was done on a sample of peripheral blood. The origin of this receptor is a woman aged 55 to 70 with active or convalescent COVID-19. The chain links TRBV4-3 to TRBJ1-1; TRBD1 is a possible D gene (5 bases). CDR3 bases: TGCGCCAGCAGCCACGGGGGTTGGAACACTGAAGCTTTCTTT. It encodes CASSHGGWNTEAFF.